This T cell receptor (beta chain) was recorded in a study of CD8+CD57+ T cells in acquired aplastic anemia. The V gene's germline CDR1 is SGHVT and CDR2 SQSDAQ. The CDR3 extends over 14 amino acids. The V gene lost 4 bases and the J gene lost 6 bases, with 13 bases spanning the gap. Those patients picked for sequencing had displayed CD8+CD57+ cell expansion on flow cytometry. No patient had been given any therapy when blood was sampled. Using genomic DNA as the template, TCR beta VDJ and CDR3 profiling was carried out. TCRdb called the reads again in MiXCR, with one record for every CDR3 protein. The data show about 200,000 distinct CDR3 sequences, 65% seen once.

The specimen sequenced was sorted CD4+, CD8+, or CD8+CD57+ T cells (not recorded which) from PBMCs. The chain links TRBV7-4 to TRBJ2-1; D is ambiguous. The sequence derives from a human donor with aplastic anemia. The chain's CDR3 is CASSSQSSGNEQFF. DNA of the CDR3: TGTGCCAGCAGCTCGCAGAGTTCGGGCAATGAGCAGTTCTTC.